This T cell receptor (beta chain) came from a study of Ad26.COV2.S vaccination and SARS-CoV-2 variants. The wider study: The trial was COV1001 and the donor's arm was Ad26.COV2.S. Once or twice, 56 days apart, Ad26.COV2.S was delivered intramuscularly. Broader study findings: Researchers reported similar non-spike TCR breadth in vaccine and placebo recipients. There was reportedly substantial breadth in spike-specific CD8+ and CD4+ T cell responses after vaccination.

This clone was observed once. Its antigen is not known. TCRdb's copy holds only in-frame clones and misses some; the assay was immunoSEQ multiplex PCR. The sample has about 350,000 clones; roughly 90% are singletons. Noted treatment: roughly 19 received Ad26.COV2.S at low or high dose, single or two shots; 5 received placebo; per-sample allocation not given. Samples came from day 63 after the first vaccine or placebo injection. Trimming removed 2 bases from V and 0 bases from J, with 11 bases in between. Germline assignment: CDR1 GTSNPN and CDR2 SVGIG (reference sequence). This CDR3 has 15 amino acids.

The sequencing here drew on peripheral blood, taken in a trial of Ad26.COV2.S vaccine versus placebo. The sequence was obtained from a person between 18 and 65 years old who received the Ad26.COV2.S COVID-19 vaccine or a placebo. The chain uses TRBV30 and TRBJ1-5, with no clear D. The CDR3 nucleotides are TGTGCCTGGAGTCCAGAGAGCGGTAGCAATCAGCCCCAGCATTTT. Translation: CAWSPESGSNQPQHF.